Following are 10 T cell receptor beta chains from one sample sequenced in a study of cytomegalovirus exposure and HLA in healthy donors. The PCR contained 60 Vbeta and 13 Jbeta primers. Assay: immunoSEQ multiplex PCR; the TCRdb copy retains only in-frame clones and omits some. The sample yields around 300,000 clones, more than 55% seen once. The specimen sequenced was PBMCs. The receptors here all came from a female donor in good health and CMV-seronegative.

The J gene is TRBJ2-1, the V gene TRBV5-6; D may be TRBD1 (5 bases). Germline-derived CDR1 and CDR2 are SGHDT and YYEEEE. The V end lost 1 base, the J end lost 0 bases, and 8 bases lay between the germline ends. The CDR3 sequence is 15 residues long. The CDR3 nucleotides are TGTGCCAGCAGCTTGACCCAGGGCTCCTACAATGAGCAGTTCTTC. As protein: CASSLTQGSYNEQFF. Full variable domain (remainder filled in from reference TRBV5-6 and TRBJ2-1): DAGVTQSPTHLIKTRGQQVTLRCSPKSGHDTVSWYQQALGQGPQFIFQYYEEEERQRGNFPDRFSGHQFPNYSSELNVNALLLGDSALYLCASSLTQGSYNEQFFGPGTRLTVL.

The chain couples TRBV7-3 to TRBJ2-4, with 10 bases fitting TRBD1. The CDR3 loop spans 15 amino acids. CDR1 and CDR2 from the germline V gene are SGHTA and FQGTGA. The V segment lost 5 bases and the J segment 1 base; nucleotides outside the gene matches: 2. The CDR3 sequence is CASSPDRGAKNIQYF. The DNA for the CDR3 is TGTGCCAGCAGCCCGGACAGGGGGGCCAAAAACATTCAGTACTTC. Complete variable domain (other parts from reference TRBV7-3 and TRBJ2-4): GAGVSQTPSNKVTEKGKYVELRCDPISGHTALYWYRQSLGQGPEFLIYFQGTGAADDSGLPNDRFFAVRPEGSVSTLKIQRTERGDSAVYLCASSPDRGAKNIQYFGAGTRLSVL.

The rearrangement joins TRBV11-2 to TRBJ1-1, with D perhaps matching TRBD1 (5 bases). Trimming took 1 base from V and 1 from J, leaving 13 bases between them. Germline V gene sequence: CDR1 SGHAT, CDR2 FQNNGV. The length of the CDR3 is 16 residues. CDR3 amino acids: CASSLARGGGNTEAFF. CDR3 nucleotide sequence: TGTGCCAGCAGCTTAGCCCGCGGGGGTGGGAACACTGAAGCTTTCTTT.

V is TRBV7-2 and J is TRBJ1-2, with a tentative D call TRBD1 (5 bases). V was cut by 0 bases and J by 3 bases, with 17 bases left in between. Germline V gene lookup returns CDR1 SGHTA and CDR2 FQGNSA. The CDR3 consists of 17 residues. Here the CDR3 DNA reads TGTGCCAGCAGCTTAGCCGGCAGCCCCTTAGGGGACTATGGCTACACCTTC. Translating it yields CASSLAGSPLGDYGYTF.

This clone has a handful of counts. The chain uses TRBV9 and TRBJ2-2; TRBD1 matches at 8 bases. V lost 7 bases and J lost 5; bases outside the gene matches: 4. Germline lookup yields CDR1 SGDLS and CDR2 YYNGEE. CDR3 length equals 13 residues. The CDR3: CASGQGTTGELFF. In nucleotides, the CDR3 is TGTGCCAGCGGACAGGGAACTACCGGGGAGCTGTTTTTT.

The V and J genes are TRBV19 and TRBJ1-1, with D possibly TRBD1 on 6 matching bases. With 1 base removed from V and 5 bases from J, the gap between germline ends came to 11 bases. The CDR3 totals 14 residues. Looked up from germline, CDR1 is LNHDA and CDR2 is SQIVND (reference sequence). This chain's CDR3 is CASSIGPRGTEAFF. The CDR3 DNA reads TGTGCCAGTAGTATAGGTCCCAGGGGAACTGAAGCTTTCTTT.

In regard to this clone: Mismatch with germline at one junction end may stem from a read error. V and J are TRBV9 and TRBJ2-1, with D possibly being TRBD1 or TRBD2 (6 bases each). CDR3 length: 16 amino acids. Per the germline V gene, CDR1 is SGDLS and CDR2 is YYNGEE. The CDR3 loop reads CASRVGGTTLGDEQFF. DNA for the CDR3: TGTGCCAGCAGGGTAGGGGGGACAACCTTAGGGGACGAGCAGTTCTTC.

CDR3 amino acids: CASSADGRGDTQYF. The CDR3, as DNA: TGTGCCAGCAGTGCGGACGGGAGAGGGGATACGCAGTATTTT. J is TRBJ2-3 and V is TRBV6-1; D is perhaps TRBD2 (6 bases). Trimming took 4 bases from V and 6 from J, leaving 14 bases between them. This CDR3 region has 14 residues. Germline values: CDR1 MNHNS, CDR2 SASEGT.

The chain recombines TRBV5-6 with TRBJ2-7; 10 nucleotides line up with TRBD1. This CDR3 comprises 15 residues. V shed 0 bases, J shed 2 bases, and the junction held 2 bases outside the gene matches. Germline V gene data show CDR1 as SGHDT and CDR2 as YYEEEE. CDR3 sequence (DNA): TGTGCCAGCAGCTTGGCAGGGACAGGGGCCTACGAGCAGTACTTC. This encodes CASSLAGTGAYEQYF.

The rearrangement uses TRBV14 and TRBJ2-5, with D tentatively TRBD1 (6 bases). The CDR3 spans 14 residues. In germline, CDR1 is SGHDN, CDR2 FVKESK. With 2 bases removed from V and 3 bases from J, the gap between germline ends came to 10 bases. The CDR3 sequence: CASSQWTVKETQYF. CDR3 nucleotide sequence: TGTGCCAGCAGCCAATGGACAGTTAAAGAGACCCAGTACTTC.